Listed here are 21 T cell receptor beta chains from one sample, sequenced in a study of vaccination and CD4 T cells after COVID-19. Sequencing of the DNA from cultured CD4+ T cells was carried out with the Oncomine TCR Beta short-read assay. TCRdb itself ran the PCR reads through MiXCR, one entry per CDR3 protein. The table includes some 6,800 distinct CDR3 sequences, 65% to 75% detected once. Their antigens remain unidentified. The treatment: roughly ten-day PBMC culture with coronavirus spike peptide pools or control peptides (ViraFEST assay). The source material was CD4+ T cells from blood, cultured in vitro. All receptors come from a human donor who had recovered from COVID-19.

The CDR3 DNA follows: TGTGCCAGCAGTCCGACCTCGACAGGGGTTAACTATGGCTACACCTTC. This translates into CASSPTSTGVNYGYTF. This chain uses TRBV7-6 with TRBJ1-2; 8 bases line up with TRBD1. The CDR3 spans 16 residues. The V gene's germline CDR1 is SGHVS and CDR2 FNYEAQ. The V and J ends lost 6 bases and 1 base, in that order; junction bases with no gene match: 10.

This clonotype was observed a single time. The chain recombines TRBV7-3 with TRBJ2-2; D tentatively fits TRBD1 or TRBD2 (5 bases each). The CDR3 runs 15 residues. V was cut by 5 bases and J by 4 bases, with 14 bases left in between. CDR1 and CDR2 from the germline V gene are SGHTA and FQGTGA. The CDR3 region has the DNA TGTGCCAGCAGCCCACTCCGGGGCCCCACCGGGGAGCTGTTTTTT. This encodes CASSPLRGPTGELFF.

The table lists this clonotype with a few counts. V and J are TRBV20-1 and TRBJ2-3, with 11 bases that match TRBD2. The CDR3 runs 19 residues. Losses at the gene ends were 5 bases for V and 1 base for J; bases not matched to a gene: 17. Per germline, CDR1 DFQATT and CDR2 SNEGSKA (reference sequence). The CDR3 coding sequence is TGCAGTGCTCCTCATAAGGCGCTTCGGGGACTAGCGGGCACAGATACGCAGTATTTT. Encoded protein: CSAPHKALRGLAGTDTQYF.

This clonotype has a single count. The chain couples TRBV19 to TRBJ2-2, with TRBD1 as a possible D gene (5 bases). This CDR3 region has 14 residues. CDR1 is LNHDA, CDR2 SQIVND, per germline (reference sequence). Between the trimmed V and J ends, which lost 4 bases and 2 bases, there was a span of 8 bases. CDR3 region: CASSRQPNTGELFF. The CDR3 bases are TGTGCCAGTAGTAGACAGCCAAACACCGGGGAGCTGTTTTTT.

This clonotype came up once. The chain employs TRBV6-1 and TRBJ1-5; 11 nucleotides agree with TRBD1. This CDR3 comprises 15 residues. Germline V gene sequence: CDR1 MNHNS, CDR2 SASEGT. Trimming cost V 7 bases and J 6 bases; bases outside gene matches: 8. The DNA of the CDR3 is TGTGCCAGCACCCCCGGGACAGGGGGGACTCAGCCCCAGCATTTT. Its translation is CASTPGTGGTQPQHF.

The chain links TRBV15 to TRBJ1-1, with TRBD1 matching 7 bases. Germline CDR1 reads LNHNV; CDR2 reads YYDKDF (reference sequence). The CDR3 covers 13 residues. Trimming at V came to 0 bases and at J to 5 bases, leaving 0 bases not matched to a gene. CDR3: CATSRETGTEAFF. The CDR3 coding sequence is TGTGCCACCAGCAGAGAGACAGGGACTGAAGCTTTCTTT.

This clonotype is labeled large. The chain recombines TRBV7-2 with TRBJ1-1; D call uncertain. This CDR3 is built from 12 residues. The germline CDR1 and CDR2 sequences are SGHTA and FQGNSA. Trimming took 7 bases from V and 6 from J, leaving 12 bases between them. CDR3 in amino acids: CASTLPRSEAFF. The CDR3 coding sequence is TGTGCCAGCACCCTCCCTAGGTCTGAAGCTTTCTTT.

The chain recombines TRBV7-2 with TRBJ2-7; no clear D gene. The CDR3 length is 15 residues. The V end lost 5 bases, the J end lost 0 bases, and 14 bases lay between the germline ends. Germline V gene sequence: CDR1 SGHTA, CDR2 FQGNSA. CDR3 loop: CASSPIWVSSYEQYF. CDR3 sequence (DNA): TGTGCCAGCAGCCCGATTTGGGTGAGCTCCTACGAGCAGTACTTC.

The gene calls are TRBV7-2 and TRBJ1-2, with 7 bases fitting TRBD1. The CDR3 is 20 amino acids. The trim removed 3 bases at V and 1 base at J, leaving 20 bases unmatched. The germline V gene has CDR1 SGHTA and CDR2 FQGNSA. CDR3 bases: TGTGCCAGCAGCTTCGGCACGGGGAGGGACAGTGGTGTCGGTAACTATGGCTACACCTTC. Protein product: CASSFGTGRDSGVGNYGYTF.

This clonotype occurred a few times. The CDR3 here is CATSDSGTGGYEQYF. The DNA of the CDR3 is TGTGCCACCAGTGATTCCGGGACAGGGGGCTACGAGCAGTACTTC. The chain combines TRBV24-1 with TRBJ2-7; 11 bases are a match to TRBD1. V gave up 2 bases and J gave up 3 bases; unmatched junction bases: 2. This CDR3 contains 15 residues. Germline V CDR1 and CDR2: KGHDR, SFDVKD.

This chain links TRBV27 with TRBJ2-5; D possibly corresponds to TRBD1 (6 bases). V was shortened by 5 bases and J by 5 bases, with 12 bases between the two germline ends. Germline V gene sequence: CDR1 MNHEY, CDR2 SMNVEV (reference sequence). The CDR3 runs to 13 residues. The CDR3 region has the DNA TGTGCCAGCAGTACAGGGTTTGGCGAGACCCAGTACTTC. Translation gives CASSTGFGETQYF.

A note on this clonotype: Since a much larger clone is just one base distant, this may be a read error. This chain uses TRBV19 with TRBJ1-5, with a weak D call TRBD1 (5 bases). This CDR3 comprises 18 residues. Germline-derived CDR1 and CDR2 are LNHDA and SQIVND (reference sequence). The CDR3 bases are TGTGCCAGTGGTATCCGGACCGGGCGGCAGGGTGCCAATCAGCCCCAGCATTTT. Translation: CASGIRTGRQGANQPQHF.

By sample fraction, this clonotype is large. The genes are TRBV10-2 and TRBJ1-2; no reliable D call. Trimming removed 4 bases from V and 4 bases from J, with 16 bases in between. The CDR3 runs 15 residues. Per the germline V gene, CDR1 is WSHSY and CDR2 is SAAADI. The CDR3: CASSVNAYPRYGYTF. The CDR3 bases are TGCGCCAGCAGTGTAAACGCCTACCCCCGCTATGGCTACACCTTC.

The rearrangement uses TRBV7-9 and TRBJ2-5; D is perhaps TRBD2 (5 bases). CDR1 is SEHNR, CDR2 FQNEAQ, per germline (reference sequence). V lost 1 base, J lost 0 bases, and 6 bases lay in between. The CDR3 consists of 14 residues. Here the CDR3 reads CASSLGGYQETQYF. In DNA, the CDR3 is TGTGCCAGCAGCTTAGGAGGGTACCAAGAGACCCAGTACTTC.

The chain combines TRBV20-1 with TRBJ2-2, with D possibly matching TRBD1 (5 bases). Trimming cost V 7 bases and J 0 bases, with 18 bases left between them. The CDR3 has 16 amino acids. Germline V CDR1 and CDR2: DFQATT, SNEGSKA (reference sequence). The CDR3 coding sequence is TGCAGTGTCGCAGACAGTCCGTTCGCGAACACCGGGGAGCTGTTTTTT. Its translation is CSVADSPFANTGELFF.

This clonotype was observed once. The CDR3 sequence is CSVEVDVPRGTQYF. The CDR3 nucleotides are TGCAGCGTTGAAGTTGACGTACCGCGGGGGACCCAGTACTTC. V and J are TRBV29-1 and TRBJ2-5; possible D gene TRBD2, 6 bases. This CDR3 has 14 residues. Germline V gene lookup returns CDR1 SQVTM and CDR2 ANQGSEA. The germline V and J ends were trimmed by 1 base and 7 bases, with 16 bases remaining between them.

The CDR3 is CASSIQAPGNEAFF. The CDR3 DNA is TGTGCCAGTAGTATCCAGGCCCCAGGTAACGAAGCTTTCTTT. The chain uses TRBV19 and TRBJ1-1; unclear D gene. Looked up from germline, CDR1 is LNHDA and CDR2 is SQIVND (reference sequence). CDR3 length equals 14 residues. V lost 3 bases, J lost 8 bases, and 16 bases lay in between.

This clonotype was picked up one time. This CDR3 reads CASSEAGGPFDTQYF. The CDR3 DNA reads as TGTGCCAGCAGTGAAGCGGGAGGGCCTTTTGATACGCAGTATTTT. The chain uses TRBV6-1 and TRBJ2-3; 7 bases are shared with TRBD2. The CDR3 extends over 15 amino acids. With 0 bases clipped from V and 6 bases from J, the junction kept 6 bases outside the gene matches. The germline V gene has CDR1 MNHNS and CDR2 SASEGT.

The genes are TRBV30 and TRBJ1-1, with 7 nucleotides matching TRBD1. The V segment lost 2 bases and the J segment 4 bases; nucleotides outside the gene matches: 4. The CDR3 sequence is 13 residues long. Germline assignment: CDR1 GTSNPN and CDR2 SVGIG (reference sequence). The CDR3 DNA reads TGTGCCTGGAGTAGCAGGGGGTCCACTGAAGCTTTCTTT. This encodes CAWSSRGSTEAFF.

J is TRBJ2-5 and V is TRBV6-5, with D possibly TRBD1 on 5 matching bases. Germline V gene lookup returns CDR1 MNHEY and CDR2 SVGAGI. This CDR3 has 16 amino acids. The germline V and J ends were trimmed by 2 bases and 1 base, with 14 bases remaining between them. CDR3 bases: TGTGCCAGCAGTTACAACTGGGGCTTATCCCAAGAGACCCAGTACTTC. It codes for CASSYNWGLSQETQYF.

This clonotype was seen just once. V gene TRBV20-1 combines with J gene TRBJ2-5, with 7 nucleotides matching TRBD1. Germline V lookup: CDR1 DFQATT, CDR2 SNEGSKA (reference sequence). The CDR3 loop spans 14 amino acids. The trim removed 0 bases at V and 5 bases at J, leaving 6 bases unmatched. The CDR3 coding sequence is TGCAGTGCTAGAGACCCGACAGGGCGGGAGACCCAGTACTTC. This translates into CSARDPTGRETQYF.